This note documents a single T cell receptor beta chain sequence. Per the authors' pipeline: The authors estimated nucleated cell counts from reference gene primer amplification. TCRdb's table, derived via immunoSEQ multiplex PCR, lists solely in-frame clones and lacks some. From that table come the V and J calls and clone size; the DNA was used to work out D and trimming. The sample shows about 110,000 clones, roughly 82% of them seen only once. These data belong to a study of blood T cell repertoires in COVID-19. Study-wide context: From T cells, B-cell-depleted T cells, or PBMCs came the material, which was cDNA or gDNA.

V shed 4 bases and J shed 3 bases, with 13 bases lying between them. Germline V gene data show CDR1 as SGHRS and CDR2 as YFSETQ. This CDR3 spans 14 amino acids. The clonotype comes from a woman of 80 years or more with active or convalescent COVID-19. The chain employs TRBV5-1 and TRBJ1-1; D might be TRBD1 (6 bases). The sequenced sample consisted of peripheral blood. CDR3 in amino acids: CASSNTGIDTEAFF. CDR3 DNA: TGCGCCAGCAGCAACACAGGGATTGACACTGAAGCTTTCTTT.